A single sample is the source of the 32 T cell receptor beta chains below, sequenced in a study. TCRdb ran MiXCR on the reads and lists one entry per CDR3 protein. Here the sample spans 3,500 to 5,500 distinct CDR3 sequences, roughly 10% being singletons. Sequencing was done on a sample of CD4+ T cells from peripheral blood. All receptors come from a human donor with rheumatoid arthritis.

This clonotype was found many times. The chain joins TRBV5-6 to TRBJ1-5; 8 bases fit TRBD1. J lost 6 bases, V lost 0 bases, and 5 bases had no gene match. CDR1 is SGHDT, CDR2 YYEEEE, per germline. The CDR3 totals 15 residues. For the CDR3, the DNA is TGTGCCAGCAGCTTGGATGGACAGGGTAGTCAGCCCCAGCATTTT. Residues: CASSLDGQGSQPQHF.

The chain is built from TRBV5-1 and TRBJ1-1; D unclear. The V gene's germline CDR1 is SGHRS and CDR2 YFSETQ. V was pared by 0 bases and J by 4 bases, with 10 bases between. The CDR3 totals 14 residues. CDR3: CASSLALEGTEAFF. As DNA, the CDR3 is TGCGCCAGCAGCTTGGCCCTTGAAGGCACTGAAGCTTTCTTT.

Sample share makes this clonotype medium-sized. The gene calls are TRBV7-9 and TRBJ2-7, with D possibly TRBD1 on 6 matching bases. CDR3 length: 12 amino acids. The V gene lost 9 bases and the J gene lost 5 bases, with 14 bases spanning the gap. The germline gives CDR1 SEHNR, CDR2 FQNEAQ (reference sequence). CDR3 amino acids: CASGGLSHEQYF. Written as DNA, the CDR3 is TGTGCCAGTGGGGGCCTCAGCCACGAGCAGTACTTC.

By share of the sample, this clonotype is medium-sized. CDR3 sequence reads: CASTSSIYGYTF. Written as DNA, the CDR3 is TGTGCCAGCACTTCCAGCATCTATGGCTACACCTTC. The chain couples TRBV28 to TRBJ1-2; D remains unclear. This CDR3 contains 12 residues. Germline V CDR1 and CDR2: MDHEN, SYDVKM. V lost 7 bases and J lost 4, with 10 bases in between.

This clonotype is labeled medium-sized. The V and J genes are TRBV24-1 and TRBJ1-1, with 7 bases lining up with TRBD1. The CDR3 is 13 residues long. Unmatched junction bases numbered 7, after V lost 8 bases and J lost 5 bases. Looked up from germline, CDR1 is KGHDR and CDR2 is SFDVKD. The CDR3 reads CATKGAEWTEAFF. In nucleotides, the CDR3 is TGTGCCACCAAGGGGGCGGAGTGGACTGAAGCTTTCTTT.

This clonotype has at least ten counts. The gene calls are TRBV29-1 and TRBJ1-2; a weak D match, TRBD1 (6 bases). This CDR3 is 13 amino acids long. Trimming took 5 bases from V and 8 from J, leaving 18 bases between them. From germline, CDR1 is SQVTM and CDR2 ANQGSEA. In DNA, the CDR3 is TGCAGCGTTCCGAAGGACAGCTGGGACGGCTACACCTTC. The encoded protein is CSVPKDSWDGYTF.

This clonotype has ten or more counts. The chain combines TRBV28 with TRBJ1-5; possibly TRBD1 for D (6 bases). Germline CDR1 reads MDHEN; CDR2 reads SYDVKM. CDR3 length: 12 residues. V gave up 8 bases and J gave up 7 bases, with 12 bases separating them. The CDR3 here is CASWDQGQPQHF. CDR3 sequence (DNA): TGTGCCAGCTGGGACCAGGGGCAGCCCCAGCATTTT.

A few counts support this clonotype. The chain couples TRBV7-8 to TRBJ1-1; D perhaps matches TRBD1 (6 bases). The CDR3 totals 14 residues. V lost 7 bases and J lost 4, with 16 bases in between. Germline CDR1 is SGHVS and CDR2 is FQNEAQ. The CDR3 region is CASIPGRGGTEAFF. CDR3 nucleotide sequence: TGTGCCAGCATCCCTGGGAGGGGGGGCACTGAAGCTTTCTTT.

This clonotype was detected many times. CDR3 DNA sequence: TGTGCCAGCAGTGACACAGGGGTCGGCTCCTACAATGAGCAGTTCTTC. It translates to CASSDTGVGSYNEQFF. V gene TRBV6-1 combines with J gene TRBJ2-1; TRBD1 agrees at 7 bases. Germline trimming cut 3 bases from V and 0 bases from J; bases unmatched to any gene: 5. The CDR3 is 16 amino acids. Per the germline V gene, CDR1 is MNHNS and CDR2 is SASEGT.

In its sample, this clonotype ranks as medium-sized. The V call is TRBV5-1, the J call TRBJ1-2; 7 bases line up with TRBD1. This CDR3 has 14 residues. Germline values: CDR1 SGHRS, CDR2 YFSETQ. The ends lost 4 bases at V and 4 bases at J; junction bases unmatched: 7. In nucleotides, the CDR3 is TGCGCCAGCAGCCTGGGACAGTCCGTCTATGGCTACACCTTC. Translating it yields CASSLGQSVYGYTF.

This clonotype came up a few times. The chain has TRBV20-1 and TRBJ1-2, with D possibly TRBD1 on 6 matching bases. Per the germline V gene, CDR1 is DFQATT and CDR2 is SNEGSKA (reference sequence). This CDR3 region has 13 residues. Trimming took 4 bases from V and 8 from J, leaving 17 bases between them. This CDR3 reads CSATLPGAGGYTF. The CDR3 bases are TGCAGTGCTACCCTCCCGGGGGCAGGGGGCTACACCTTC.

This clonotype is labeled medium-sized. The gene calls are TRBV6-1 and TRBJ2-3; D call uncertain. Germline CDR1 and CDR2: MNHNS and SASEGT. This CDR3 is built from 11 residues. V lost 6 bases and J 2 bases, leaving 3 bases between the germline ends. Here the CDR3 DNA reads TGTGCCAGCAGCCACACAGATACGCAGTATTTT. Protein product: CASSHTDTQYF.

This clonotype rates as medium-sized. The chain is built from TRBV6-5 and TRBJ2-1; D gene ambiguous. The CDR3 runs to 13 residues. The V end was cut by 0 bases, the J end by 8 bases, with 8 bases between. CDR1 is MNHEY, CDR2 SVGAGI, per germline. The CDR3 nucleotides read TGTGCCAGCAGTTACTCACGGTCGGATGAGCAGTTCTTC. It translates to CASSYSRSDEQFF.

Sample share makes this clonotype medium-sized. The chain uses TRBV20-1 and TRBJ1-5; unclear D gene. The CDR3 extends over 12 amino acids. With 4 bases removed from V and 11 bases from J, the gap between germline ends came to 15 bases. Germline CDR1 is DFQATT and CDR2 is SNEGSKA (reference sequence). CDR3 coding DNA: TGCAGTGCTACGGCCCTTTCCATGACCCAGCATTTT. Amino acids: CSATALSMTQHF.

This clonotype has only a few counts. The J gene is TRBJ2-1, the V gene TRBV19; no clear D. Germline loops: CDR1 LNHDA, CDR2 SQIVND (reference sequence). The CDR3 has 14 amino acids. The V gene lost 2 bases and the J gene lost 6 bases, with 11 bases spanning the gap. In DNA, the CDR3 is TGTGCCAGTAGTATAAGAGGTCGTCGCAATGAGCAGTTCTTC. This encodes CASSIRGRRNEQFF.

In this sample, this clonotype turned up once. A read error is likely here: a far larger clone is one base away. The V and J genes are TRBV5-4 and TRBJ2-7; D assignment may be TRBD1 or TRBD2 (5 bases each). Germline CDR1 reads SGHNT; CDR2 reads YYREEE (reference sequence). The CDR3 totals 16 residues. The V end was cut by 3 bases, the J end by 7 bases, with 23 bases between. The CDR3 sequence: CASSSPNQGRRNEQYF. The CDR3 DNA is TGTGCCAGCAGCTCCCCCAACCAGGGACGTCGAAATGAGCAGTACTTC.

By its share, this clonotype is medium-sized (0.01 to 0.1%). This rearrangement joins TRBV19 to TRBJ1-1; tentative D call: TRBD1 (6 bases). Germline V gives CDR1 LNHDA, CDR2 SQIVND (reference sequence). Trimming cost V 8 bases and J 1 base, with 17 bases left between them. This CDR3 comprises 15 residues. This CDR3 is CASGGLTGGNTEAFF. The CDR3 DNA sequence: TGTGCCAGTGGGGGTTTGACAGGAGGGAACACTGAAGCTTTCTTT.

By share of the sample, this clonotype is medium-sized. The chain joins TRBV28 to TRBJ1-4; the D is unclear. There are 11 residues in the CDR3. V lost 8 bases, J lost 5 bases, and 6 bases lay in between. Germline values: CDR1 MDHEN, CDR2 SYDVKM. CDR3 protein: CASAQNEKLFF. CDR3 nucleotide sequence: TGTGCCAGCGCCCAGAATGAAAAACTGTTTTTT.

This clonotype appeared many times. The chain is built from TRBV20-1 and TRBJ2-2; D is ambiguous. Between the trimmed V and J ends, which lost 4 bases and 0 bases, there was a span of 6 bases. The CDR3 sequence is 13 residues long. Looked up from germline, CDR1 is DFQATT and CDR2 is SNEGSKA (reference sequence). This CDR3 reads CSAIMTNTGELFF. The DNA of the CDR3 is TGCAGTGCTATTATGACGAACACCGGGGAGCTGTTTTTT.

This clonotype was recorded at least ten times. This chain joins TRBV19 and TRBJ2-5, with TRBD1 matching 8 bases. After removal of 9 bases from V and 4 bases from J, the junction contained 7 bases not matched to a gene. The CDR3 totals 13 residues. Germline CDR1 and CDR2: LNHDA and SQIVND (reference sequence). CDR3: CASTGQGRETQYF. The CDR3 region has the DNA TGTGCCAGCACCGGACAGGGACGAGAGACCCAGTACTTC.

This clonotype was picked up many times. CDR3 coding DNA: TGTGCCTGGAGTGGGACAGGGTTGAATCAGCCCCAGCATTTT. It is translated as CAWSGTGLNQPQHF. This chain joins TRBV30 and TRBJ1-5, with 8 nucleotides matching TRBD1. Looked up from germline, CDR1 is GTSNPN and CDR2 is SVGIG (reference sequence). The CDR3 length is 14 residues. V dropped 1 base and J dropped 4; count of bases not matched to a gene: 3. Full variable domain (rest looked up from reference TRBV30 and TRBJ1-5): SQTIHQWPATLVQPVGSPLSLECTVEGTSNPNLYWYRQAAGRGLQLLFYSVGIGQISSEVPQNLSASRPQDRQFILSSKKLLLSDSGFYLCAWSGTGLNQPQHFGDGTRLSIL.

This clonotype is medium-sized within its sample. The chain recombines TRBV2 with TRBJ2-3; no clear D gene. CDR3 length: 10 amino acids. The V end was cut by 5 bases, the J end by 7 bases, with 4 bases between. Germline CDR1 SNHLY, CDR2 FYNNEI. The CDR3: CASSSYTQYF. CDR3 coding DNA: TGTGCCAGCAGTTCCTATACGCAGTATTTT.

This clonotype was detected many times. V usage is TRBV20-1 and J usage is TRBJ2-5; TRBD2 agrees at 7 bases. J gave up 0 bases and V 6 bases, and 10 bases lay outside the gene matches. The CDR3 length is 15 residues. Germline loops: CDR1 DFQATT, CDR2 SNEGSKA (reference sequence). The CDR3 here is CSAPEGTSDQETQYF. The CDR3 nucleotides are TGCAGTGCCCCCGAGGGAACTAGCGACCAAGAGACCCAGTACTTC.

This clonotype rates as large. This chain links TRBV5-1 with TRBJ1-1; D gene unclear. This CDR3 region has 14 residues. Germline V CDR1 and CDR2: SGHRS, YFSETQ. V shed 4 bases and J shed 0 bases, with 10 bases lying between them. DNA of the CDR3: TGCGCCAGCAGCCCTGGGGTGGTGAACACTGAAGCTTTCTTT. Encoded protein: CASSPGVVNTEAFF. Supplemented by reference TRBV5-1 and TRBJ1-1, the full variable domain reads KAGVTQTPRYLIKTRGQQVTLSCSPISGHRSVSWYQQTPGQGLQFLFEYFSETQRNKGNFPGRFSGRQFSNSRSEMNVSTLELGDSALYLCASSPGVVNTEAFFGQGTRLTVV.

Here the CDR3 reads CASSLGRISYNEQFF. CDR3 sequence (DNA): TGTGCCAGCAGCTTAGGACGGATCTCCTACAATGAGCAGTTCTTC. The rearrangement links TRBV7-9 to TRBJ2-1; D unresolved. The germline V gene encodes CDR1 SEHNR and CDR2 FQNEAQ (reference sequence). Trimming took 1 base from V and 0 from J, leaving 7 bases between them. This CDR3 is 15 amino acids long. Together with reference TRBV7-9 and TRBJ2-1, the CDR3 gives the full variable domain: DTGVSQNPRHKITKRGQNVTFRCDPISEHNRLYWYRQTLGQGPEFLTYFQNEAQLEKSRLLSDRFSAERPKGSFSTLEIQRTEQGDSAMYLCASSLGRISYNEQFFGPGTRLTVL.

Only a few counts were recorded for this clonotype. The chain carries TRBV28 and TRBJ1-1, with a weak D call TRBD1 (6 bases). This CDR3 region has 13 residues. Germline V gene sequence: CDR1 MDHEN, CDR2 SYDVKM. Trimming shortened V by 6 bases and J by 5 bases, and 13 bases separated the two germline ends. CDR3 region: CASSRNRATEAFF. The CDR3 nucleotides are TGTGCCAGCAGCCGCAACAGGGCTACTGAAGCTTTCTTT.

This clonotype is labeled as medium-sized. The CDR3 nucleotides are TGCAGTGCTATCATGACAAGAGAGACCCAGTACTTC. This codes for CSAIMTRETQYF. J is TRBJ2-5 and V is TRBV20-1; D ambiguous. Per germline, CDR1 DFQATT and CDR2 SNEGSKA (reference sequence). CDR3 length equals 12 residues. Trimming cost V 4 bases and J 4 bases, with 10 bases left between them.

On this clonotype itself: A much larger clone is a single base away; this may be a read error. In this CDR3 the conserved last residue, phenylalanine or tryptophan, is missing, so a read error is likely. This rearrangement joins TRBV15 to TRBJ2-7; D is possibly TRBD1 or TRBD2 (5 bases each). V was clipped by 1 base and J by 5 bases, with 15 bases between them. This CDR3 comprises 15 residues. In germline, CDR1 is LNHNV, CDR2 YYDKDF (reference sequence). CDR3 loop: CATSRVGGTGDEQYL. DNA of the CDR3: TGTGCCACCAGCAGAGTGGGTGGGACCGGGGACGAGCAGTACCTC.

The chain carries TRBV6-1 and TRBJ1-1; 12 nucleotides match TRBD1. J lost 7 bases, V lost 6 bases, and 12 bases had no gene match. CDR1 MNHNS and CDR2 SASEGT come from the germline V gene. There are 16 residues in the CDR3. This chain's CDR3 is CASRLKDGTGGHEAFF. Written as DNA, the CDR3 is TGTGCCAGCAGACTAAAGGACGGGACAGGGGGCCATGAAGCTTTCTTT.

This clonotype was observed at least ten times. The chain combines TRBV19 with TRBJ1-5; D is unresolved. This CDR3 region has 14 residues. Between the trimmed V and J ends, which lost 5 bases and 7 bases, there was a span of 15 bases. Germline V gene data show CDR1 as LNHDA and CDR2 as SQIVND (reference sequence). CDR3 protein: CASSPPVGPQPQHF. Here the CDR3 DNA reads TGTGCCAGTAGTCCCCCCGTTGGCCCGCAGCCCCAGCATTTT.

At least ten counts were recorded for this clonotype. The chain recombines TRBV19 with TRBJ2-2, with 7 bases lining up with TRBD1. CDR3 size: 14 residues. Germline V CDR1 and CDR2: LNHDA, SQIVND (reference sequence). The ends lost 6 bases at V and 1 base at J; junction bases unmatched: 2. The CDR3 protein is CASSRDRNTGELFF. CDR3 DNA sequence: TGTGCCAGTAGCCGGGACAGGAACACCGGGGAGCTGTTTTTT.

This clonotype was observed at least ten times. This chain links TRBV7-3 with TRBJ2-2; 7 positions match TRBD1. CDR3 length: 16 residues. Trimming took 4 bases from V and 4 from J; bases not matched to a gene: 9. Germline CDR1 reads SGHTA; CDR2 reads FQGTGA. The CDR3 DNA sequence: TGTGCCAGCAGCTCGGGACAGACTATATCCACCGGGGAGCTGTTTTTT. It yields the protein CASSSGQTISTGELFF. Filled out from reference TRBV7-3 and TRBJ2-2, the complete variable domain reads GAGVSQTPSNKVTEKGKYVELRCDPISGHTALYWYRQSLGQGPEFLIYFQGTGAADDSGLPNDRFFAVRPEGSVSTLKIQRTERGDSAVYLCASSSGQTISTGELFFGEGSRLTVL.